This TCR beta chain was captured by sequencing in a study of blood T cells in healthy people across ages. About the research overall: Roughly one uniquely barcoded beta molecule per two T cells was captured.

Per-sample PBMC isolation yielded at least 6.5 million cells. It was with a sample-barcoded 5' primer and a J-beta primer mix that a second PCR of about 6 to 12 cycles was run. TCRdb redid the calling of the 5' RACE reads with MiXCR, one entry per CDR3 protein. The data show around 1,800,000 distinct CDR3 sequences, with roughly 43% seen just once and under 30% held by the top ten. Germline values: CDR1 MNHNS, CDR2 SASEGT. V dropped 5 bases and J dropped 8 bases, with 21 bases sitting between them. The CDR3 has 15 amino acids. This clonotype was found a few times. Sequenced: blood. This TCR was sampled from a human donor in good health. The chain has TRBV6-1 and TRBJ1-2; tentatively, D is TRBD1 (5 bases). CDR3 loop: CASSLRTRGVRGYTF. In DNA form, the CDR3 reads TGTGCCAGCAGTCTACGGACAAGAGGAGTGAGGGGCTACACCTTC.